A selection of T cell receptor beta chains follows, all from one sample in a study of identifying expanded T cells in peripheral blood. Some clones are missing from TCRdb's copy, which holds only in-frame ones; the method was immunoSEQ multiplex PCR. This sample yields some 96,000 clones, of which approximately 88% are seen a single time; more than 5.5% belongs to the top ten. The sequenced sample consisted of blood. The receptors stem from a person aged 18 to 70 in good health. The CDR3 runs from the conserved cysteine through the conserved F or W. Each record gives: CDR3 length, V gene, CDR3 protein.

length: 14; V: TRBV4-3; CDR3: CASSPGQGSYGYTF
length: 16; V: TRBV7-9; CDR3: CASSFFRQETNEKLFF
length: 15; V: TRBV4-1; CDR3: CASSHLGRVYNEQFF
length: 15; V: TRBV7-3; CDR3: CASSLGDRPYNEQFF
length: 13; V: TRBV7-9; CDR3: CASSPLLNTEAFF
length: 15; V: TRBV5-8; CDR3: CASSSPGGVTYGYTF
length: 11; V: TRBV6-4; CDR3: CASKQGTEAFF
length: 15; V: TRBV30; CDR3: CAWSDPGQGRTEAFF
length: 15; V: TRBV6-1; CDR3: CASSEVDRSSYEQYF
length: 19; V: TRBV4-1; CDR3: CASSQRKGTSGGAEETQYF
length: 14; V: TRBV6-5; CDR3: CASTVRRGAYEQYF
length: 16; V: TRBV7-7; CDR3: CASSLVRDRGLETQYF
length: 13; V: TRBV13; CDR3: CASSHDAGNEQFF
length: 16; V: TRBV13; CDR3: CASTPGGQSVNTEAFF
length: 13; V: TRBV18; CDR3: CASSPKLENEQYF
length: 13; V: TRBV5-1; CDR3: CASSGRGDGPQHF
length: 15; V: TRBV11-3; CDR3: CASSMTGRGQETQYF
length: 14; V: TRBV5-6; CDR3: CASSLIQGPGELFF
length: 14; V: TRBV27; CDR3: CASSPLGQSETQYF
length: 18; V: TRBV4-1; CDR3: CASSQIRDTGVDGNTIYF
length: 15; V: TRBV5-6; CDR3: CASSLWDRDNQPQHF
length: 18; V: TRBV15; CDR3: CATSRDYRETPLDHGYTF
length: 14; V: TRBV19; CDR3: CASSDRLGLYGYTF
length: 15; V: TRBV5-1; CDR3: CASSLILNSYNEQFF
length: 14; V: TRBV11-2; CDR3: CASSLVARASTIYF
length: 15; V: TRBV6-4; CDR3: CASSDSTGDNSPLHF
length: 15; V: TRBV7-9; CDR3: CASSPREQGYNEQFF
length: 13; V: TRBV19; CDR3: CASSGAAKNIQYF
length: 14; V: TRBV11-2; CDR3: CASSLGVGHQPQHF
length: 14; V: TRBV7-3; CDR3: CASSPVLWDGELFF
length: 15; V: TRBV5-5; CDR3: CASSSGPLTGTEAFF
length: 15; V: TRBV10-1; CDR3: CASSESQGINSEAFF
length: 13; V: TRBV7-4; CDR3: CASSPLGPTEAFF
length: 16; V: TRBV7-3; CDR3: CASSLNSGADTGELFF
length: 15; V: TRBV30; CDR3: CAWSLGLASTDTQYF
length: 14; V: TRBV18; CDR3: CASSPRTGEGTQYF
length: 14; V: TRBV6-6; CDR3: CASSSGTGDPEQYF
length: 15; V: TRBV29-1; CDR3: CSVEDHRGLFAEAFF
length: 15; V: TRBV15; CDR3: CATSRVAGIQETQYF
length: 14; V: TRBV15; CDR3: CATSRGTGSYGYTF
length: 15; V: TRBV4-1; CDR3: CASSQTLPGANVLTF
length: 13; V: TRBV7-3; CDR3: CASSLGLNYGYTF